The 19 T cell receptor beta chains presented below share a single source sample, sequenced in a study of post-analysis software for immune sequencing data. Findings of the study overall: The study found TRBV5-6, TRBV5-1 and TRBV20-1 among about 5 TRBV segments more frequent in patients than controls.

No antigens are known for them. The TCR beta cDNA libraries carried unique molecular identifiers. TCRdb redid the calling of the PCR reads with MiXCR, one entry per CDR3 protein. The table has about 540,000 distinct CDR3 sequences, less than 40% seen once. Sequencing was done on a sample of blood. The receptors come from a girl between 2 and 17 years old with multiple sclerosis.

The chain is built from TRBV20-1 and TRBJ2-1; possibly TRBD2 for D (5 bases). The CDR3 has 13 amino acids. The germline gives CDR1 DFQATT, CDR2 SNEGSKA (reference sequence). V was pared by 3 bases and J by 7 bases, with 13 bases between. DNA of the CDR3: TGCAGTGCTAGCCCCGAAGAGCGGAATGAGCAGTTCTTC. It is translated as CSASPEERNEQFF.

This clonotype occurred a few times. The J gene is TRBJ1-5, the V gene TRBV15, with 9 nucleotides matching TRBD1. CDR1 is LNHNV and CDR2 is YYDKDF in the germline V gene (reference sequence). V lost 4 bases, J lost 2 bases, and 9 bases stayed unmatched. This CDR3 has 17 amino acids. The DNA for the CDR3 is TGTGCCACCAGCACAATACAGGGGGCGCGCGGCAATCAGCCCCAGCATTTT. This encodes CATSTIQGARGNQPQHF.

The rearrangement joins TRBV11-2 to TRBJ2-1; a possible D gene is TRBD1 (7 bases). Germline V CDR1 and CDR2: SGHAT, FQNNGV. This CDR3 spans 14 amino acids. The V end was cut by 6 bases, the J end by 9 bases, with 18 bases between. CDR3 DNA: TGTGCCAGCAGGGGCGGGACAGAGGTTGGTGAGCAGTTCTTC. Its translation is CASRGGTEVGEQFF.

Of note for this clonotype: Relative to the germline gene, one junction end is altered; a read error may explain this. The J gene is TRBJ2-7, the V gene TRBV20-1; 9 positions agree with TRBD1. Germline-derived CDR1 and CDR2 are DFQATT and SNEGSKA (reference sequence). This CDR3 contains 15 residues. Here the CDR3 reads CSAREYGTGPSERYF. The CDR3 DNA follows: TGCAGTGCTAGAGAATACGGGACAGGGCCATCCGAGCGGTACTTC.

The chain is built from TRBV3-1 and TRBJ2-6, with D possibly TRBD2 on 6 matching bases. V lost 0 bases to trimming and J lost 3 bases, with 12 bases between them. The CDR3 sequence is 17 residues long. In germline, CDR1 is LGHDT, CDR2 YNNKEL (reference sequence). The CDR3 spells CASSQESGGVGANVLTF. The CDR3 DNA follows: TGTGCCAGCAGCCAAGAATCCGGAGGGGTTGGGGCCAACGTCCTGACTTTC.

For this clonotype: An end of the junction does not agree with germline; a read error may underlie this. In DNA form, the CDR3 reads TGTGCCATCAGACCAGGACTAGCGGGGGGTCCTCACTCCTACAATGGGCAGTTCTTC. Amino acid sequence: CAIRPGLAGGPHSYNGQFF. The genes are TRBV10-3 and TRBJ2-1, with 14 bases matching TRBD2. The CDR3 length is 19 residues. Per the germline V gene, CDR1 is ENHRY and CDR2 is SYGVKD.

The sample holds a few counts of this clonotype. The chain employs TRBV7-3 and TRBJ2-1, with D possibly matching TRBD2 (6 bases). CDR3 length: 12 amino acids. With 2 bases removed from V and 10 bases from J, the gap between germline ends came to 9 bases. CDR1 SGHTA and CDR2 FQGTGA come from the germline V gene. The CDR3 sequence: CASSLGRGEQFF. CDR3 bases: TGTGCCAGCAGCTTAGGGCGGGGAGAGCAGTTCTTC. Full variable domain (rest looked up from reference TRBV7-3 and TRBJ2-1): GAGVSQTPSNKVTEKGKYVELRCDPISGHTALYWYRQSLGQGPEFLIYFQGTGAADDSGLPNDRFFAVRPEGSVSTLKIQRTERGDSAVYLCASSLGRGEQFFGPGTRLTVL.

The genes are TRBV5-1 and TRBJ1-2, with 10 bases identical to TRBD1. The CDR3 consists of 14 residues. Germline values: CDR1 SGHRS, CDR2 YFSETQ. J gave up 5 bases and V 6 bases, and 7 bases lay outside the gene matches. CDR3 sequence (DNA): TGCGCCAGCAACGACAGGGGGCCACTGTATGGCTACACCTTC. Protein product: CASNDRGPLYGYTF.

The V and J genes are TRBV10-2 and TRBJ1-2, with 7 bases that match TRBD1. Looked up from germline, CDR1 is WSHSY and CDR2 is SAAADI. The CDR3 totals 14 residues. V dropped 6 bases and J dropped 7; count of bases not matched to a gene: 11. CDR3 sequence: CASRGGTDPRGYTF. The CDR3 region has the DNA TGCGCCAGCAGGGGCGGGACAGACCCCCGTGGCTACACCTTC.

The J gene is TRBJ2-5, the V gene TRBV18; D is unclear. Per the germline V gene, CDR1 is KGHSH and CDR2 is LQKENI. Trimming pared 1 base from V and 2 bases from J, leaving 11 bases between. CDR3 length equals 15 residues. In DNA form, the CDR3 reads TGTGCCAGCTCACCACAGAGTGTCAGTCAAGAGACCCAGTACTTC. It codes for CASSPQSVSQETQYF.

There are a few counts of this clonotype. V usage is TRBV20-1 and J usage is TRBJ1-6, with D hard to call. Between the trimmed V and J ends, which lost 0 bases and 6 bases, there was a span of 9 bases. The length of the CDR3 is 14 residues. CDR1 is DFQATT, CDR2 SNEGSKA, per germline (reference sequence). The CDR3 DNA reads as TGCAGTGCTAGAGAAGGAGGGCGTAATTCACCCCTCCACTTT. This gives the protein CSAREGGRNSPLHF.

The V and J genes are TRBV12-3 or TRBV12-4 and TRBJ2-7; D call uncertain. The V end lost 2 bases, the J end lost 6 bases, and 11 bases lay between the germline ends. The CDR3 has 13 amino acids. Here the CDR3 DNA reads TGTGCCAGCAGTTTAATTGCTGGAATCGAGCAGTACTTC. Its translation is CASSLIAGIEQYF.

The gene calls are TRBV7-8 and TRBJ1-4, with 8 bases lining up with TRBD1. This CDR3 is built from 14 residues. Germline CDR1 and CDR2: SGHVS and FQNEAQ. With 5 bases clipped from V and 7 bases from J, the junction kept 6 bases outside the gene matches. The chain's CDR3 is CASSPRQGSEKLFF. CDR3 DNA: TGTGCCAGCAGCCCCAGACAGGGGAGTGAAAAACTGTTTTTT.

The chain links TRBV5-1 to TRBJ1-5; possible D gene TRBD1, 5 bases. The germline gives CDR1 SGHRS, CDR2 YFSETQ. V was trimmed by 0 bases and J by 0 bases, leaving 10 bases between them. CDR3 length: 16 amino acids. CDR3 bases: TGCGCCAGCAGCTTGGGATTGGGGGATAGCAATCAGCCCCAGCATTTT. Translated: CASSLGLGDSNQPQHF.

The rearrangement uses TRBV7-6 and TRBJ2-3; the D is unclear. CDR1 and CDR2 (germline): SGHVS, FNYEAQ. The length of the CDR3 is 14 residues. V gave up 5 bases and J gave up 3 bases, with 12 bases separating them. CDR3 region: CASSPLVKTDTQYF. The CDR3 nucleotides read TGTGCCAGCAGCCCCCTCGTGAAAACAGATACGCAGTATTTT.

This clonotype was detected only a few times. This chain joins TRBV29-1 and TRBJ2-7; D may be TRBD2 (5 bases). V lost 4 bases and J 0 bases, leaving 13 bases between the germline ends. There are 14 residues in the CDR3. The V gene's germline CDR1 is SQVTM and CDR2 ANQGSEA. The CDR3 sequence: CSVGPGVSSYEQYF. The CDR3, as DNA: TGCAGCGTTGGGCCCGGGGTGAGCTCCTACGAGCAGTACTTC.

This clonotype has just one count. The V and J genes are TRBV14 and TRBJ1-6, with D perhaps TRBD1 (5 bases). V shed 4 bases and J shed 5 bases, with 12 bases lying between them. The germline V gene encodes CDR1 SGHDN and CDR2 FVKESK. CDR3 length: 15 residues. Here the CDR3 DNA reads TGTGCCAGCAGCCGGCAGCGGACAAATAATTCACCCCTCCACTTT. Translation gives CASSRQRTNNSPLHF.

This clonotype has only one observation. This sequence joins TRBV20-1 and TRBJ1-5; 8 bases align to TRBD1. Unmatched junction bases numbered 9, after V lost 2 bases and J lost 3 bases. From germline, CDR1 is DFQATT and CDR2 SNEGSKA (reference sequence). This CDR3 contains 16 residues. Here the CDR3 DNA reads TGCAGTGCTAGACGGCAGGGGGCAATTAACAATCAGCCCCAGCATTTT. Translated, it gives CSARRQGAINNQPQHF.

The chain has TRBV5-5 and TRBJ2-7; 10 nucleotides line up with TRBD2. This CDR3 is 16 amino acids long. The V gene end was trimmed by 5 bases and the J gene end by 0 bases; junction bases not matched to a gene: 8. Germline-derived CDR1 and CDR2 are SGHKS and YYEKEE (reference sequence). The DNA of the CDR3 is TGTGCCAGCAGTCCTCTAGCGGGAGCCATCTCCTACGAGCAGTACTTC. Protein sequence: CASSPLAGAISYEQYF.